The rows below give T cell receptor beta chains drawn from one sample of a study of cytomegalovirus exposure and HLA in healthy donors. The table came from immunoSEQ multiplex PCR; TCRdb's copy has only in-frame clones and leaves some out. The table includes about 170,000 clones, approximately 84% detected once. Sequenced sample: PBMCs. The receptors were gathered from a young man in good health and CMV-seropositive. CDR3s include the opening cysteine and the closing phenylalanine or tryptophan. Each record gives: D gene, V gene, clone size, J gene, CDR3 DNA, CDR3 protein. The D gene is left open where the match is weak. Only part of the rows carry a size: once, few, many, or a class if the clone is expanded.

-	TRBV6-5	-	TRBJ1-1	TGTGCCAGCAGCCCCTACGAACCGAACACTGAAGCTTTCTTT	CASSPYEPNTEAFF
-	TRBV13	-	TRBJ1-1	TGTGCCAGCAGCTTAGAACAAAACACTGAAGCTTTCTTT	CASSLEQNTEAFF
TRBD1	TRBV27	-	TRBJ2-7	TGTGCCAGCAGTTTACGACAGGGCTCCTACGAGCAGTACTTC	CASSLRQGSYEQYF
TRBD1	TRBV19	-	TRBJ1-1	TGTGCCAGTAAACCCCGACAGGGACCGAACACTGAAGCTTTCTTT	CASKPRQGPNTEAFF
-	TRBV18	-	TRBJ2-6	TGTGCCAGCTCACCCGTCCCGTCCGGGGCCAACGTCCTGACTTTC	CASSPVPSGANVLTF
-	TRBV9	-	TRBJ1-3	TGTGCCAGCAGCGAAAGTCCAGGGGCTAGCTCTGGAAACACCATATATTTT	CASSESPGASSGNTIYF
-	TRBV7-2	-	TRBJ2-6	TGTGCCAGCAGCTTTGCAACAGGGCCCGGGGCCAACGGCCTGACTTTC	CASSFATGPGANGLTF
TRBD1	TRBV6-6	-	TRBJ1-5	TGTGCCAGCAGCCCACGACAGGGGTTTAGTCAGCCCCAGCATTTT	CASSPRQGFSQPQHF
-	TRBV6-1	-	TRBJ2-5	TGTGCCAGCAGTGAAGGCCAGGGTTCGGGAGAGACCCAGTACTTC	CASSEGQGSGETQYF
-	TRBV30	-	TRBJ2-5	TGTGCCTGGAGTGTACCGGAGGTGGTAGAGACCCAGTACTTC	CAWSVPEVVETQYF
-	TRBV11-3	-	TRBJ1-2	TGTGCCAGCAGCTCAACCGGGCGGGCTGATGGCTACACCTTC	CASSSTGRADGYTF
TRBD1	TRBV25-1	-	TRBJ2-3	TGTGCCAGCAGTGCACAACAGGGGGCTCGCGTAGATACGCAGTATTTT	CASSAQQGARVDTQYF
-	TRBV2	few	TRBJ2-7	TGTGCCAGCAGTGAAGGGTCCGGCGAGCAGTACTTC	CASSEGSGEQYF
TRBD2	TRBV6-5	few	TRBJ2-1	TGTGCCAGCAGACCCCCGGGGGGGCCCTACAATGAGCAGTTCTTC	CASRPPGGPYNEQFF
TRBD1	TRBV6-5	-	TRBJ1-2	TGTGCCAGCCAGGGGGGCGGCTGGGTCTCCTTC	CASQGGGWVSF
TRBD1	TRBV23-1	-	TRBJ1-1	TGCGCCAGCCCCCTACCGGACAGGGAGGCTTTCTTT	CASPLPDREAFF
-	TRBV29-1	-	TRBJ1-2	TGCAGCGTTCGAGCTAACTATGGCTACACCTTC	CSVRANYGYTF
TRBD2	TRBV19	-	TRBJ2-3	TGTGCCAGTAGCGTCGGGACTAGCTTGTATTTT	CASSVGTSLYF
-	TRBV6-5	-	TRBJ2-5	TGTGCCAGCAGTTACCGCCTTGGAGGGATCCAGTACTTC	CASSYRLGGIQYF
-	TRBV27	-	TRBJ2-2	TGTGCCAGCTCGGAATTGCGGGGTACGAACACCGGGGAGCTGTTTTTT	CASSELRGTNTGELFF
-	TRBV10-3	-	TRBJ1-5	TGTGCCATCAGTGAGTCCCCGGGGGATTTCAATCAGCCCCAGCATTTT	CAISESPGDFNQPQHF
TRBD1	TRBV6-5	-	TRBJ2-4	TGTGCCAGCAGTTACCCCTCCGGGACAGGGAAAAACATTCAGTACTTC	CASSYPSGTGKNIQYF
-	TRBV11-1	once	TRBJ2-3	TGTGCCAGCAGCCCTGGGGGGGGCAACACAGATACGCAGTATTTT	CASSPGGGNTDTQYF
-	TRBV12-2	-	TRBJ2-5	TGTGCAAGTCGCTTTATTGGACAACTACAAGAGACCCAGTACTTC	CASRFIGQLQETQYF
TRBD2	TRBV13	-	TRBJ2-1	TGTGCCAGCAGCAGACCTACTAGCGGGGGGGCAAATGAGCAGTTCTTC	CASSRPTSGGANEQFF
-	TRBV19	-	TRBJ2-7	TGTGCCAGTAGTATTCATATCGGTTCGGGGATATTAGGCGAGCAGTACTTC	CASSIHIGSGILGEQYF
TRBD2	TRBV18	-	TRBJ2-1	TGTGCCAGCTCACCCCCGGGACTAGATTACAATGAGCAGTTCTTC	CASSPPGLDYNEQFF
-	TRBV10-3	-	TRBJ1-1	TGTGCCATCAGTGAGTATGAAGGGGGTGTCACTGAAGCTTTCTTT	CAISEYEGGVTEAFF
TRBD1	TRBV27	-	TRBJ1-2	TGTGCCAGCAGTTCGTCGGGACAGGGACTTATAGCTAACTATGGCTACACCTTC	CASSSSGQGLIANYGYTF
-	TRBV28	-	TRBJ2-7	TGTGCCAGCAGTTTATTGGGCAGCGAGCAGTACTTC	CASSLLGSEQYF
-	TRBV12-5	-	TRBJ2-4	TGTGCTAGTGGCCCCCCTCCGACAGCAGCCAAAAACAGTCAGTACTTC	CASGPPPTAAKNSQYF
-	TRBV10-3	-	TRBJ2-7	TGTGCCATCAGCAGGGGTACCTACGAGCAGTACTTC	CAISRGTYEQYF
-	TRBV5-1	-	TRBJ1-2	TGCGCCAGCAGAAAAACAGGGTTTTGGGATGGCTACACCTTC	CASRKTGFWDGYTF
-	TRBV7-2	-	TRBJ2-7	TGTGCCAGCAGCTCTTACTACGAGCAGTACTTC	CASSSYYEQYF
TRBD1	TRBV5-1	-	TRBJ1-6	TGCGCCAGCAGCCCAGGGGACAGTAGTTCACCCCTCCACTTT	CASSPGDSSSPLHF
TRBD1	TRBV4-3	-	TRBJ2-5	TGCGCCAGCAGCCAGGCCGGGACAGGGGAAGAGACCCAGTACTTC	CASSQAGTGEETQYF
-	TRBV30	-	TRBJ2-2	TGTGCCTGGAGTAGATTTGCAGGGGCATATACCGGGGAGCTGTTTTTT	CAWSRFAGAYTGELFF
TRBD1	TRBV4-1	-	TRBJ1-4	TGCGCCAGCAGCCAAGCCGGGACAGGGTATGAAAAACTGTTTTTT	CASSQAGTGYEKLFF
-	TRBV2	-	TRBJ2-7	TGTGCCAGCAGTCCCGGGACACCCTACGAGCAGTACTTC	CASSPGTPYEQYF
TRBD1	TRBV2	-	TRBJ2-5	TGTGCCAGCAATCTACAGGGGGCCAGGCAAGAGACCCAGTACTTC	CASNLQGARQETQYF
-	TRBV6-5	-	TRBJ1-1	TGTGCCAGTCAACGGCCAGGGGTCGCTGAAGCTTTCTTT	CASQRPGVAEAFF
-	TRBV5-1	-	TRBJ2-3	TGCGCCAGCAGCTTGAAAGTCCCGGAGGGGTCAGATACGCAGTATTTT	CASSLKVPEGSDTQYF
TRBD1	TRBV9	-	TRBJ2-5	TGTGCCAGCAGCGCCTACGGACAGGGTGGAGAGACCCAGTACTTC	CASSAYGQGGETQYF
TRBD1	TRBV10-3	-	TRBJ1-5	TGTGCCATCAGGTTGGGACAGAATCAGCCCCAGCATTTT	CAIRLGQNQPQHF
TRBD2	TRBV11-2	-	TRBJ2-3	TGTGCCAGCACCATAGCGGGGGGCAACACAGATACGCAGTATTTT	CASTIAGGNTDTQYF
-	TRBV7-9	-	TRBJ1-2	TGTGCCAGCAGCTTAGGCGAAGATCCTAACTATGGCTACACCTTC	CASSLGEDPNYGYTF
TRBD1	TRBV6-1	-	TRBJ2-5	TGTGCCAGCAGCGGGAGTCAGGGGGCAGAGACCCAGTACTTC	CASSGSQGAETQYF
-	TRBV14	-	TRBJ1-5	TGTGCCAGCAGCCAAGGGGGACAAACCCCCCAGCATTTT	CASSQGGQTPQHF
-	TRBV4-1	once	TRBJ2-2	TGCGCCAGCAGCCAGATGAGCCTTTATTTCCGACAGGACGGGGAGCTGTTTTTT	CASSQMSLYFRQDGELFF